The 3 T cell receptor beta chains in this list originate from one sample, sequenced in a study of cytomegalovirus exposure and HLA in healthy donors. Vbeta (60) and Jbeta (13) primers were used in the PCR. Sequencing used immunoSEQ multiplex PCR; TCRdb keeps in-frame clones, though not all of them. The sample has about 91,000 clones; roughly 86% are singletons. What was sequenced was PBMCs. The receptors shown here come from a man aged 30 to 39 in good health and CMV-seropositive.

This rearrangement joins TRBV7-8 to TRBJ2-7; 14 positions match TRBD2. The CDR3 runs 14 residues. With V trimmed by 4 bases and J by 6 bases, 2 bases remained unmatched. From germline, CDR1 is SGHVS and CDR2 FQNEAQ. In DNA form, the CDR3 reads TGTGCCAGCAGCTCCGGGACTAGCGGGAGCGAGCAGTACTTC. Protein product: CASSSGTSGSEQYF.

The rearrangement uses TRBV2 and TRBJ2-5; TRBD2 matches 14 bases. CDR1 and CDR2 (germline): SNHLY, FYNNEI. CDR3 length: 15 residues. The J segment lost 3 bases and the V segment lost 11 bases, leaving 8 bases of the junction unmatched. The CDR3 DNA reads TGTGCCGGGCGAAGGACTAGCGGGGGGAAAGAGACCCAGTACTTC. As protein: CAGRRTSGGKETQYF.

The V gene is TRBV27, the J gene TRBJ2-1, with 7 nucleotides matching TRBD2. The germline V gene encodes CDR1 MNHEY and CDR2 SMNVEV (reference sequence). This CDR3 has 14 residues. J gave up 9 bases and V 4 bases, and 9 bases lay outside the gene matches. The DNA of the CDR3 is TGTGCCAGCAGTTGGGCGGGCCCGGGGGGTGAGCAGTTCTTC. Its translation is CASSWAGPGGEQFF.